This T cell receptor (beta chain) was profiled in a study of blood T cell repertoires in COVID-19. TCRdb keeps only in-frame clones here, not all; method: immunoSEQ multiplex PCR. The sample shows more than 15,000 clones, roughly nine tenths of them seen only once. Germline V lookup: CDR1 MDHEN, CDR2 SYDVKM. V shed 5 bases, J shed 2 bases, and the junction held 4 bases outside the gene matches. This CDR3 has 15 residues. Sequencing was performed on peripheral blood. The V and J genes are TRBV28 and TRBJ2-7; 12 bases agree with TRBD2. The source of this sequence is a man aged 55 to 70 with acute or convalescent COVID-19. CDR3 sequence reads: CASSPGLAGTYEQYF. In DNA, the CDR3 is TGTGCCAGCAGTCCAGGACTAGCGGGGACCTACGAGCAGTACTTC.